The subject of this entry is one T cell receptor beta chain. No antigen is known for it. The CDR3 covers 13 residues. From germline, CDR1 is SGHRS and CDR2 YFSETQ. V was trimmed by 7 bases and J by 3 bases, leaving 11 bases between them. The data belong to a study of cytomegalovirus exposure and HLA in healthy donors. Study-wide points: For most TCR sequences rarity was the rule, although some public TCRs occurred in many donors. Versus the approximately 720-donor mean, an Asian-associated ancestry cluster reportedly showed fewer N-insertions in a later analysis. Exclusion as indistinguishable affected some V segments, including TRBV6-2 and TRBV6-3.

With 60 Vbeta and 13 Jbeta primers, the PCR was carried out. The assay was immunoSEQ multiplex PCR, and TCRdb's table has in-frame clones only and misses some. The sample holds fewer than 200,000 clones, around 85% seen once. The source material was PBMCs. The TCR sequence derives from a male donor in good health and CMV-seronegative. J is TRBJ2-1 and V is TRBV5-1; unclear D gene. CDR3 DNA: TGCGCCAGCCGAATTCAGGACTACAATGAGCAGTTCTTC. Translating gives CASRIQDYNEQFF.